This TCR beta chain was captured by sequencing in a study of T cell changes during pregnancy in multiple sclerosis. Measured with immunoSEQ multiplex PCR; TCRdb has only the in-frame clones, and not every one. The sample shows some 100,000 clones, 90% to 95% of them seen only once. The V end was cut by 5 bases, the J end by 5 bases, with 13 bases between. CDR1 and CDR2 (germline): LNHDA, SQIVND (reference sequence). This CDR3 comprises 14 residues. The starting material was peripheral blood, obtained before pregnancy. The J gene is TRBJ1-5, the V gene TRBV19; D unresolved. This sequence originates from a female donor with multiple sclerosis, enrolled in a pregnancy study. CDR3 loop: CASSRGWDHQPQHF. The CDR3 bases are TGTGCCAGTAGTCGGGGATGGGATCATCAGCCCCAGCATTTT.